The 29 T cell receptor beta chains below all came from one sample that was sequenced in a study of blood T cells in healthy people across ages (dated by TCRdb to between 2014 and 2016). Library preparation was by 5' RACE. TCRdb records Illumina HiSeq 2500 as the sequencer. The second PCR ran for about 6 to 12 cycles and used a J-beta primer mix along with a sample-barcoded 5' primer. The public reads were reprocessed in TCRdb via fastp at Q25 and MiXCR, keeping in-frame beta chains. CDR3 protein duplicates are merged, each entry listing the most common genes and DNA. For this sample there are 600,000 or so distinct CDR3 sequences; 20% to 25% appear just once. The ten largest make up 3% to 4.5% of the sample. The sequenced sample consisted of blood. Source of these receptors: a man between 65 and 85 years old in good health.

Only a few counts were recorded for this clonotype. V and J are TRBV20-1 and TRBJ2-5; 11 bases are a match to TRBD2. Looked up from germline, CDR1 is DFQATT and CDR2 is SNEGSKA (reference sequence). This CDR3 has 15 residues. V was pared by 2 bases and J by 1 base, with 3 bases of the junction left unmatched. For the CDR3, the DNA is TGCAGTGCTAGATCGGGACTAGCGGTCCAAGAGACCCAGTACTTC. Translation gives CSARSGLAVQETQYF.

This clonotype was seen only a few times. The chain employs TRBV28 and TRBJ2-3; D may be TRBD2 (6 bases). V lost 3 bases to trimming and J lost 4 bases, with 17 bases between them. CDR3 length: 16 residues. In germline, CDR1 is MDHEN, CDR2 SYDVKM. The CDR3 protein is CASSFLTGRGADTQYF. The CDR3, as DNA: TGTGCCAGCAGTTTTCTAACCGGGAGAGGCGCAGATACGCAGTATTTT.

This clonotype occurred many times. V and J are TRBV28 and TRBJ2-1; D remains ambiguous. The CDR3 has 11 amino acids. The germline gives CDR1 MDHEN, CDR2 SYDVKM. V lost 0 bases, J lost 9 bases, and 3 bases lay in between. The CDR3 reads CASSLWVEQFF. In DNA, the CDR3 is TGTGCCAGCAGTTTATGGGTTGAGCAGTTCTTC.

The chain is built from TRBV20-1 and TRBJ2-1; 8 nucleotides line up with TRBD2. CDR3 length: 13 amino acids. Germline CDR1 DFQATT, CDR2 SNEGSKA (reference sequence). Trimming took 6 bases from V and 4 from J; bases not matched to a gene: 5. The CDR3 nucleotides read TGCAGTGCCGCGGGACTAGTATACAATGAGCAGTTCTTC. Its translation: CSAAGLVYNEQFF.

This clonotype was detected a few times. The chain is built from TRBV4-1 and TRBJ2-1; D not certain. Germline-derived CDR1 and CDR2 are MGHRA and YSYEKL. The CDR3 extends over 13 amino acids. V dropped 1 base and J dropped 8 bases, with 9 bases sitting between them. DNA for the CDR3: TGCGCCAGCAGCCAAGGGGAAGTCTATGAGCAGTTCTTC. Translating gives CASSQGEVYEQFF.

This clonotype was observed a few times. The genes are TRBV18 and TRBJ2-5; 13 positions agree with TRBD2. The CDR3 has 15 amino acids. Germline V gene data show CDR1 as KGHSH and CDR2 as LQKENI. Trimming at V came to 6 bases and at J to 4 bases, leaving 5 bases not matched to a gene. CDR3 protein: CASSPRLAGGETQYF. DNA of the CDR3: TGTGCCAGCTCCCCAAGACTAGCGGGAGGAGAGACCCAGTACTTC.

This clonotype was observed a handful of times. Without the conserved terminal phenylalanine or tryptophan, this CDR3 likely stems from a read error. This chain uses TRBV2 with TRBJ2-3, with 9 bases lining up with TRBD2. The CDR3 spans 13 residues. Germline CDR1 SNHLY, CDR2 FYNNEI. The J segment lost 6 bases and the V segment lost 3 bases, leaving 1 base of the junction unmatched. CDR3 amino acids: CASSDTSGDTQYL. The CDR3 DNA follows: TGTGCCAGCAGTGACACTAGCGGGGATACGCAGTATCTT.

This clonotype showed up just a few times. The V gene is TRBV6-6, the J gene TRBJ2-1; perhaps TRBD2 as D (5 bases). Germline V gene sequence: CDR1 MNHNY, CDR2 SVGAGI (reference sequence). V lost 4 bases and J 4 bases, leaving 11 bases between the germline ends. The CDR3 spans 14 residues. Written as DNA, the CDR3 is TGTGCCAGCAGTTCGGGTAGAGGGTACAATGAGCAGTTCTTC. Translated: CASSSGRGYNEQFF.

This clonotype occurred a few times. The chain recombines TRBV4-1 with TRBJ2-5, with D possibly TRBD1 on 5 matching bases. From germline, CDR1 is MGHRA and CDR2 YSYEKL. V lost 0 bases to trimming and J lost 12 bases, with 11 bases between them. The CDR3 contains 12 residues. CDR3 region: CASSQEAGPKYF. In DNA form, the CDR3 reads TGCGCCAGCAGCCAAGAGGCAGGGCCTAAGTACTTC.

V is TRBV28 and J is TRBJ2-1; D may correspond to TRBD1 or TRBD2 (6 bases each). Germline V gene data show CDR1 as MDHEN and CDR2 as SYDVKM. V lost 6 bases and J 8 bases, leaving 20 bases between the germline ends. This CDR3 spans 15 amino acids. The CDR3 is CASRWTDQTGDEQFF. CDR3 DNA sequence: TGTGCCAGCAGATGGACAGACCAAACGGGGGATGAGCAGTTCTTC.

The chain joins TRBV10-3 to TRBJ2-6, with 13 bases fitting TRBD2. V was pared by 2 bases and J by 1 base, with 2 bases of the junction left unmatched. Germline CDR1 is ENHRY and CDR2 is SYGVKD. The CDR3 covers 18 residues. The chain's CDR3 is CAISEGLAGVSGANVLTF. In nucleotides, the CDR3 is TGTGCCATCAGTGAGGGACTAGCGGGAGTTTCTGGGGCCAACGTCCTGACTTTC.

The rearrangement joins TRBV20-1 to TRBJ2-2, with a weak D call TRBD2 (6 bases). CDR1 DFQATT and CDR2 SNEGSKA come from the germline V gene (reference sequence). Trimming took off 3 bases at V and 5 bases at J, with 16 bases between the two ends. CDR3 size: 15 residues. This CDR3 is CSASFEGGGTGELFF. The CDR3 region has the DNA TGCAGTGCTAGTTTTGAGGGAGGTGGGACCGGGGAGCTGTTTTTT.

The genes are TRBV18 and TRBJ1-4; D ambiguous. Trimming removed 2 bases at V and 4 bases at J, with 8 bases between. Per the germline V gene, CDR1 is KGHSH and CDR2 is LQKENI. There are 14 residues in the CDR3. DNA of the CDR3: TGTGCCAGCTCACCAACAGCCCTTAATGAAAAACTGTTTTTT. It specifies CASSPTALNEKLFF.

Worth noting for this clonotype: A read error may account for a junction end that differs from germline. The V call is TRBV9, the J call TRBJ2-1; 7 bases are a match to TRBD2. The V gene's germline CDR1 is SGDLS and CDR2 YYNGEE. The CDR3 extends over 16 amino acids. The CDR3 protein is CASSVRGGSSYDEQFF. The CDR3 region has the DNA TGTGCCAGCAGCGTACGCGGCGGGAGCTCCTACGATGAGCAGTTCTTC.

This chain connects TRBV6-2 or TRBV6-3 to TRBJ1-6, with D unclear. The germline gives CDR1 MNHEY, CDR2 SVGEGT. CDR3 length equals 12 residues. V lost 0 bases, J lost 10 bases, and 4 bases lay in between. The CDR3 reads CASSYSASPLHF. For the CDR3, the DNA is TGTGCCAGCAGTTACTCGGCCTCACCCCTCCACTTT.

This clonotype has only a few counts. A junction boundary mismatches the germline segment, possibly from a read error. The V gene is TRBV28, the J gene TRBJ2-3; D is perhaps TRBD2 (6 bases). The CDR3 covers 17 residues. Germline CDR1 reads MDHEN; CDR2 reads SYDVKM. The DNA of the CDR3 is TGTGCCGGCAGTCCGCGGGCCACGGGGACTAGCACAGATACGCAGTATTTT. Translated, it gives CAGSPRATGTSTDTQYF.

The gene calls are TRBV24-1 and TRBJ2-7, with 12 bases matching TRBD2. CDR1 and CDR2 from the germline V gene are KGHDR and SFDVKD. This CDR3 comprises 15 residues. With V trimmed by 3 bases and J by 3 bases, 2 bases remained unmatched. In DNA form, the CDR3 reads TGTGCCACCAGTGATATACTAGCGGGAGGCTACGAGCAGTACTTC. It encodes CATSDILAGGYEQYF.

The V and J genes are TRBV4-1 and TRBJ2-3; TRBD2 matches at 10 bases. CDR1 MGHRA and CDR2 YSYEKL come from the germline V gene. After removal of 5 bases from V and 3 bases from J, the junction contained 5 bases not matched to a gene. The CDR3 sequence is 15 residues long. The CDR3 coding sequence is TGCGCCAGCAGCAAACCGGGACTAGCGACAGATACGCAGTATTTT. The encoded protein is CASSKPGLATDTQYF.

This clonotype was counted only a few times. CDR3 sequence reads: CSARPDLSYTQYF. The CDR3 DNA reads TGCAGTGCTAGGCCTGACCTTTCTTATACGCAGTATTTT. The J gene is TRBJ2-3, the V gene TRBV20-1; D gene uncertain. This CDR3 spans 13 amino acids. Germline V gene sequence: CDR1 DFQATT, CDR2 SNEGSKA (reference sequence). Trimming stripped 3 bases from V and 7 bases from J, with 14 bases between.

J is TRBJ2-2 and V is TRBV20-1, with D perhaps matching TRBD1 or TRBD2 (7 bases each). V dropped 3 bases and J dropped 6 bases, with 29 bases sitting between them. The CDR3 consists of 19 residues. Germline loops: CDR1 DFQATT, CDR2 SNEGSKA (reference sequence). The CDR3 spells CSARDNRGGLNQFAGELFF. The CDR3 nucleotides read TGCAGTGCTAGGGACAACAGGGGAGGGCTAAATCAATTCGCCGGGGAGCTGTTTTTT.

This clonotype appeared a few times. The V and J genes are TRBV27 and TRBJ2-3; D may be TRBD1 (6 bases). V was clipped by 7 bases and J by 1 base, with 12 bases between them. In germline, CDR1 is MNHEY, CDR2 SMNVEV (reference sequence). The CDR3 loop spans 14 amino acids. CDR3 in DNA: TGTGCCAGCAACTTAAGACAGGGCACAGATACGCAGTATTTT. Protein: CASNLRQGTDTQYF.

With regard to this clonotype: Since a much larger clone is just one base distant, this may be a read error. The chain is built from TRBV29-1 and TRBJ2-4; a possible D gene is TRBD1 (6 bases). The CDR3 has 16 residues. The V gene lost 5 bases and the J gene lost 6 bases, with 23 bases spanning the gap. The germline gives CDR1 SQVTM, CDR2 ANQGSEA. CDR3 in DNA: TGCAGCGTTAACAGTCGTACAGGGCTGTTTGGAAACATTCAGTACTTC. This translates into CSVNSRTGLFGNIQYF.

This clonotype appeared a few times. CDR3 coding DNA: TGTGCCACCAGTGATTCCACCGGACATATCTATGGCTACACCTTC. Its translation: CATSDSTGHIYGYTF. This chain joins TRBV24-1 and TRBJ1-2, with D perhaps matching TRBD1 (5 bases). This CDR3 has 15 amino acids. The V end lost 2 bases, the J end lost 4 bases, and 13 bases lay between the germline ends. Germline V gene data show CDR1 as KGHDR and CDR2 as SFDVKD.

This rearrangement joins TRBV3-1 to TRBJ1-4; D call uncertain. The CDR3 has 15 residues. Germline values: CDR1 LGHDT, CDR2 YNNKEL (reference sequence). The germline V and J ends were trimmed by 1 base and 0 bases, with 6 bases remaining between them. CDR3 DNA: TGTGCCAGCAGCCAAGTGGTGACAACTAATGAAAAACTGTTTTTT. It encodes CASSQVVTTNEKLFF.

The chain has TRBV6-1 and TRBJ2-7, with D perhaps being TRBD1 or TRBD2 (5 bases each). V was cut by 3 bases and J by 9 bases, with 24 bases left in between. The length of the CDR3 is 16 residues. Germline CDR1 MNHNS, CDR2 SASEGT. This CDR3 reads CASSEPPTVPRDGQYF. The CDR3 DNA reads as TGTGCCAGCAGTGAGCCCCCGACAGTACCACGGGACGGGCAGTACTTC.

The genes are TRBV6-1 and TRBJ1-2; D gene unclear. This CDR3 has 13 amino acids. V lost 6 bases and J 2 bases, leaving 10 bases between the germline ends. Germline V gene data show CDR1 as MNHNS and CDR2 as SASEGT. CDR3 amino acids: CASRLTVNYGYTF. In nucleotides, the CDR3 is TGTGCCAGCAGGCTGACGGTAAACTATGGCTACACCTTC.

The rearrangement links TRBV12-3 or TRBV12-4 to TRBJ2-3, with 9 bases matching TRBD2. The CDR3 is made up of 16 amino acids. V shed 6 bases, J shed 2 bases, and the junction held 9 bases outside the gene matches. The CDR3 DNA follows: TGTGCCAGCAGCCACGACTCTAGCGGGACCACAGATACGCAGTATTTT. Protein sequence: CASSHDSSGTTDTQYF.

The chain couples TRBV10-3 to TRBJ2-7; a weak D match, TRBD2 (6 bases). Germline V CDR1 and CDR2: ENHRY, SYGVKD. The V and J ends lost 0 bases and 3 bases respectively, with 18 bases between them. The CDR3 has 17 residues. The CDR3 loop reads CAISESIGGMARYEQYF. DNA of the CDR3: TGTGCCATCAGTGAGTCGATAGGCGGGATGGCCCGCTACGAGCAGTACTTC.

This chain uses TRBV4-3 with TRBJ2-1, with unresolved D. V was pared by 0 bases and J by 1 base, with 16 bases between. This CDR3 is 18 amino acids long. The germline gives CDR1 LGHNA, CDR2 YSLEER. CDR3 sequence: CASSQDRILAGSYNEQFF. The CDR3, as DNA: TGCGCCAGCAGCCAAGACAGGATACTGGCCGGATCCTACAATGAGCAGTTCTTC.